The following is a T cell receptor (beta chain) sequence with its context. The sample originates from a study of blood T cell repertoires in COVID-19. TCRdb keeps only in-frame clones here, not all; method: immunoSEQ multiplex PCR. The table shows 90,000 to 120,000 clones, with 80% to 90% occurring only once. The germline gives CDR1 MDHEN, CDR2 SYDVKM. This CDR3 has 17 amino acids. V lost 2 bases to trimming and J lost 12 bases; unmatched junction nucleotides: 15. This receptor was taken from a man aged 35-49 years with active or convalescent COVID-19. The specimen was peripheral blood. J is TRBJ2-1 and V is TRBV28; 11 bases line up with TRBD1. CDR3 bases: TGTGCCAGCAGTTTAAATCCGGGACAGGGGGAAGGGTGGGGGCAGTTCTTC. This codes for CASSLNPGQGEGWGQFF.